This paragraph reports one T cell receptor (beta chain). V lost 4 bases and J lost 3; bases outside the gene matches: 9. CDR1 SGDLS and CDR2 YYNGEE come from the germline V gene. CDR3 size: 15 residues. The data derive from a study of CD8 T cells in Susac syndrome. RNA totalling 0.5 to 1 ug underwent reverse transcription with random hexamers. Across 54 Vbeta and 13 Jbeta, immunoSEQ multiplex PCR amplified TCR beta CDR3. TCRdb used MiXCR to reprocess the immunoSEQ multiplex PCR reads, holding one entry per CDR3 protein. This table has roughly 120,000 distinct CDR3 sequences, around 94% appearing once. The sequencing sample was made of CD4+ T cells from PBMCs. The rearrangement uses TRBV9 and TRBJ2-7, with 8 bases that match TRBD1. This receptor was identified in a human donor in good health. The CDR3 nucleotides are TGTGCCAGCAGCCTCTTCCGGGACAGGTGCTACGAGCAGTACTTC. Protein: CASSLFRDRCYEQYF. The entire variable domain, with the rest obtained from reference TRBV9 and TRBJ2-7, is as follows: DSGVTQTPKHLITATGQRVTLRCSPRSGDLSVYWYQQSLDQGLQFLIQYYNGEERAKGNILERFSAQQFPDLHSELNLSSLELGDSALYFCASSLFRDRCYEQYFGPGTRLTVT.